This T cell receptor beta chain derives from a study of T cell responses to AZD1222 COVID-19 vaccine. General study findings and limits: The study found Spike-specific TCR breadth and depth rose after two AZD1222 doses. At study baseline, merely a handful of AZD1222 recipients were seropositive. Targets within unmutated variant regions were reportedly found for nearly half of spike-specific TCRs. After the peak T cell response, and only then, were repertoires sampled.

Only in-frame clones appear in the TCRdb table, and some are missing; sequencing was by immunoSEQ multiplex PCR. Of under 140,000 clones in the sample, roughly 92% were seen once. The CDR3 contains 13 residues. Trimming took 5 bases from V and 8 from J, leaving 12 bases between them. Regarding this clone: Its antigen is unknown.

Specimen: peripheral blood, collected on day 0 of AZD1222 vaccination. This clonotype was obtained from an adult in good health. The rearrangement links TRBV12-3 or TRBV12-4 to TRBJ1-4, with D possibly matching TRBD1 (5 bases). CDR3 residues: CASSTRVSEKLFF. Written as DNA, the CDR3 is TGTGCCAGCAGTACCAGGGTGTCGGAAAAACTGTTTTTT.